This TCR beta chain is from a study of cytomegalovirus exposure and HLA in healthy donors. The study's findings and limits: Most sequenced TCRs were rare (though some public TCRs occurred in many donors).

Details on this clone: The target antigen is unknown.

PCR used 60 Vbeta primers and 13 Jbeta primers. Assay: immunoSEQ multiplex PCR; the TCRdb copy retains only in-frame clones and omits some. The table lists about 76,000 clones, over 60% of them singletons. Sequencing was performed on PBMCs. The sequence was collected from a male donor in good health and CMV-seropositive.

In nucleotides, the CDR3 is TGTGCCAGCAGTCTAGGACAGGCCACCTACAATGAGCAGTTCTTC. It encodes CASSLGQATYNEQFF. The rearrangement uses TRBV27 and TRBJ2-1; 7 positions match TRBD1. Germline V lookup: CDR1 MNHEY, CDR2 SMNVEV (reference sequence). With V trimmed by 5 bases and J by 2 bases, 6 bases remained unmatched. This CDR3 contains 15 residues.